One sample yielded the 22 T cell receptor beta chains listed below, sequenced in a study of blood T cell repertoires in COVID-19. Libraries were prepared by immunoSEQ multiplex PCR; TCRdb keeps only in-frame clonotypes and omits some of them. There are over 100,000 clones in the sample; roughly 80% occur only once, and approximately 4.2% lies in the top ten. The sample comprised peripheral blood. These TCRs come from a human donor in a cohort sampled during active or convalescent COVID-19.

The chain carries TRBV18 and TRBJ2-7; TRBD2 matches at 9 bases. The CDR3 consists of 15 residues. Germline V CDR1 and CDR2: KGHSH, LQKENI. The trim removed 4 bases at V and 2 bases at J, leaving 6 bases unmatched. The CDR3 region is CASSRRTSEAYEQYF. CDR3 bases: TGTGCCAGCTCACGAAGGACTAGCGAGGCCTACGAGCAGTACTTC. Variable domain in full (rest from reference TRBV18 and TRBJ2-7): NAGVMQNPRHLVRRRGQEARLRCSPMKGHSHVYWYRQLPEEGLKFMVYLQKENIIDESGMPKERFSAEFPKEGPSILRIQQVVRGDSAAYFCASSRRTSEAYEQYFGPGTRLTVT.

This chain uses TRBV28 with TRBJ1-4; 7 bases align to TRBD1. The germline V gene encodes CDR1 MDHEN and CDR2 SYDVKM. V lost 7 bases to trimming and J lost 4 bases; unmatched junction nucleotides: 6. This CDR3 contains 14 residues. The CDR3 DNA sequence: TGTGCCAGCAAAGAGCGACAGGGTAATGAAAAACTGTTTTTT. This codes for CASKERQGNEKLFF.

This clone has more than one count but fewer than ten. The chain joins TRBV6-5 to TRBJ2-7, with TRBD1 matching over 7 bases. This CDR3 has 15 amino acids. Germline V gives CDR1 MNHEY, CDR2 SVGAGI. Germline trimming cut 7 bases from V and 4 bases from J; bases unmatched to any gene: 13. The CDR3 protein is CASTLRQGFFYEQYF. DNA of the CDR3: TGTGCCAGCACTCTCAGACAGGGTTTTTTTTACGAGCAGTACTTC.

CDR3 DNA sequence: TGTGCCAGCAGCCCCCAGGGTTTGAAGAGCTCCTACAATGAGCAGTTCTTC. This encodes CASSPQGLKSSYNEQFF. The chain employs TRBV11-2 and TRBJ2-1; TRBD1 might be the D (5 bases). The length of the CDR3 is 17 residues. Trimming removed 5 bases from V and 0 bases from J, with 17 bases in between. Per germline, CDR1 SGHAT and CDR2 FQNNGV.

This clone came up once. The V gene is TRBV28, the J gene TRBJ2-2; D is unresolved. The CDR3 totals 16 residues. V was trimmed by 6 bases and J by 2 bases, leaving 16 bases between them. Germline loops: CDR1 MDHEN, CDR2 SYDVKM. The CDR3 region is CASSARRVRNTGELFF. The CDR3 DNA is TGTGCCAGCAGCGCCCGACGGGTGCGAAACACCGGGGAGCTGTTTTTT. The whole variable domain, remainder taken from reference TRBV28 and TRBJ2-2, is DVKVTQSSRYLVKRTGEKVFLECVQDMDHENMFWYRQDPGLGLRLIYFSYDVKMKEKGDIPEGYSVSREKKERFSLILESASTNQTSMYLCASSARRVRNTGELFFGEGSRLTVL.

The gene calls are TRBV29-1 and TRBJ1-2; 10 positions match TRBD1. In germline, CDR1 is SQVTM, CDR2 ANQGSEA. Germline trimming cut 0 bases from V and 4 bases from J; bases unmatched to any gene: 14. The CDR3 extends over 18 amino acids. Here the CDR3 reads CSVEDHPVDRGLGYGYTF. As DNA, the CDR3 is TGCAGCGTTGAAGACCACCCTGTTGACAGGGGGCTGGGCTATGGCTACACCTTC.

This CDR3 is CASSFAFSQPQHF. In nucleotides, the CDR3 is TGTGCCAGCAGCTTCGCTTTTAGTCAGCCCCAGCATTTT. The chain combines TRBV7-2 with TRBJ1-5; D gene ambiguous. Germline CDR1 is SGHTA and CDR2 is FQGNSA. This CDR3 contains 13 residues. The V end was cut by 3 bases, the J end by 6 bases, with 9 bases between.

The V and J genes are TRBV6-4 and TRBJ2-7; TRBD2 agrees at 8 bases. Unmatched junction bases numbered 18, after V lost 6 bases and J lost 2 bases. The CDR3 has 18 amino acids. Germline V gene lookup returns CDR1 MRHNA and CDR2 SNTAGT. This chain's CDR3 is CASRGLSEISGVTYEQYF. The CDR3 bases are TGTGCCAGCAGGGGACTCTCCGAAATTAGCGGGGTAACCTACGAGCAGTACTTC.

The CDR3 protein is CASSEFDRGWGETQYF. DNA of the CDR3: TGTGCCAGCAGTGAATTCGACAGGGGCTGGGGCGAGACCCAGTACTTC. The V gene is TRBV25-1, the J gene TRBJ2-5; 8 bases match TRBD1. After removal of 1 base from V and 5 bases from J, the junction contained 9 bases not matched to a gene. This CDR3 region has 16 residues. The germline CDR1 and CDR2 sequences are MGHDK and SYGVNS. The full variable domain, in which reference TRBV25-1 and TRBJ2-5 provide the parts outside the CDR3, is EADIYQTPRYLVIGTGKKITLECSQTMGHDKMYWYQQDPGMELHLIHYSYGVNSTEKGDLSSESTVSRIRTEHFPLTLESARPSHTSQYLCASSEFDRGWGETQYFGPGTRLLVL.

V and J are TRBV14 and TRBJ2-7, with a tentative D call TRBD1 (7 bases). Germline V gene sequence: CDR1 SGHDN, CDR2 FVKESK. The V and J ends lost 0 bases and 4 bases respectively, with 16 bases between them. The CDR3 sequence is 16 residues long. The CDR3 region is CASSQDMTGDRYEQYF. The CDR3 DNA reads as TGTGCCAGCAGCCAAGATATGACGGGGGACAGATACGAGCAGTACTTC.

The V gene is TRBV9, the J gene TRBJ2-1, with 10 bases fitting TRBD2. Germline lookup yields CDR1 SGDLS and CDR2 YYNGEE. J was trimmed by 8 bases and V by 0 bases; bases with no gene match: 5. CDR3 length: 15 amino acids. The CDR3 loop reads CASSVASGGRDEQFF. Written as DNA, the CDR3 is TGTGCCAGCAGCGTAGCTAGCGGGGGAAGGGATGAGCAGTTCTTC. Variable domain in full (rest from reference TRBV9 and TRBJ2-1): DSGVTQTPKHLITATGQRVTLRCSPRSGDLSVYWYQQSLDQGLQFLIQYYNGEERAKGNILERFSAQQFPDLHSELNLSSLELGDSALYFCASSVASGGRDEQFFGPGTRLTVL.

The CDR3 spells CASRTGSRDEQFF. The DNA of the CDR3 is TGTGCCAGCAGGACAGGGAGTCGGGATGAGCAGTTCTTC. The chain joins TRBV25-1 to TRBJ2-1, with 7 bases aligning to TRBD1. V was pared by 6 bases and J by 8 bases, with 7 bases of the junction left unmatched. The germline CDR1 and CDR2 sequences are MGHDK and SYGVNS. CDR3 size: 13 residues.

The chain joins TRBV10-1 to TRBJ2-1; the D gene is possibly TRBD1 (6 bases). CDR1 is WNHNN, CDR2 SYGVQD, per germline (reference sequence). V gave up 4 bases and J gave up 7 bases, with 17 bases separating them. The CDR3 runs to 15 residues. The CDR3 protein is CASSVTGSIRNEQFF. CDR3 sequence (DNA): TGCGCCAGCAGTGTCACAGGGTCTATTAGGAATGAGCAGTTCTTC.

The chain uses TRBV7-2 and TRBJ2-5; D is unresolved. Germline V lookup: CDR1 SGHTA, CDR2 FQGNSA. Trimming cost V 2 bases and J 2 bases, with 12 bases left between them. This CDR3 contains 15 residues. CDR3 amino acids: CASSLPTQFQETQYF. The CDR3, as DNA: TGTGCCAGCAGCTTACCCACACAATTTCAAGAGACCCAGTACTTC.

This chain connects TRBV30 to TRBJ1-6, with 7 bases fitting TRBD1. The trim removed 1 base at V and 0 bases at J, leaving 6 bases unmatched. Germline V gives CDR1 GTSNPN, CDR2 SVGIG (reference sequence). The length of the CDR3 is 17 residues. This CDR3 is CAWSDLQGSSYNSPLHF. CDR3 coding DNA: TGTGCCTGGAGTGACCTACAGGGGAGCTCCTATAATTCACCCCTCCACTTT.

CDR3 loop: CASSYSPRSRTEAFF. The DNA for the CDR3 is TGTGCCAGCAGTTACAGCCCGCGGTCGCGGACTGAAGCTTTCTTT. The chain couples TRBV6-5 to TRBJ1-1; no reliable D call. The CDR3 consists of 15 residues. V dropped 2 bases and J dropped 5 bases, with 15 bases sitting between them. CDR1 and CDR2 (germline): MNHEY, SVGAGI.

This clone has more than one count but fewer than ten. A read error may produce the germline difference seen at one junction end. J is TRBJ1-6 and V is TRBV29-1, with D hard to call. The V gene's germline CDR1 is SQVTM and CDR2 ANQGSEA. This CDR3 spans 11 amino acids. Here the CDR3 reads CSVEGRSPLHF. The CDR3 nucleotides read TGCAGCGTGGAAGGTCGTTCACCCCTCCACTTT.

The J gene is TRBJ1-1, the V gene TRBV19, with 10 bases that match TRBD1. The CDR3 is 16 amino acids. Unmatched junction bases numbered 12, after V lost 6 bases and J lost 5 bases. CDR1 is LNHDA, CDR2 SQIVND, per germline (reference sequence). The CDR3 loop reads CASRPRVGQGVTEAFF. The CDR3 bases are TGTGCCAGTAGGCCCAGGGTCGGACAGGGGGTTACTGAAGCTTTCTTT.

V gene TRBV5-1 combines with J gene TRBJ2-7, with 10 positions matching TRBD1. CDR1 and CDR2 (germline): SGHRS, YFSETQ. The CDR3 length is 14 residues. Trimming took 3 bases from V and 2 from J; bases not matched to a gene: 2. CDR3 coding DNA: TGCGCCAGCAGCTCCGGGACAGGGGCCTACGAGCAGTACTTC. Translated, it gives CASSSGTGAYEQYF.

Only a few counts were recorded for this clone. The chain has TRBV27 and TRBJ2-3, with D uncertain. V dropped 6 bases and J dropped 0 bases, with 13 bases sitting between them. The germline gives CDR1 MNHEY, CDR2 SMNVEV (reference sequence). The CDR3 runs to 15 residues. CDR3 sequence: CASSSLETSTDTQYF. CDR3 nucleotide sequence: TGTGCCAGCAGCTCGCTAGAAACTAGCACAGATACGCAGTATTTT.

This clone has just a few counts. The CDR3 loop is CASSVDRGVVGYTF. The CDR3 coding sequence is TGTGCCAGCAGCGTAGACAGGGGAGTCGTTGGCTACACCTTC. The gene calls are TRBV9 and TRBJ1-2, with 7 bases identical to TRBD1. After removal of 0 bases from V and 7 bases from J, the junction contained 6 bases not matched to a gene. Germline V gene lookup returns CDR1 SGDLS and CDR2 YYNGEE. The CDR3 loop spans 14 amino acids.

The CDR3 loop is CASSAGVSGANVLTF. The DNA of the CDR3 is TGTGCCAGCAGCGCAGGGGTCTCTGGGGCCAACGTCCTGACTTTC. The chain employs TRBV3-1 (or the pseudogene TRBV3-2) and TRBJ2-6; D is perhaps TRBD1 (6 bases). The CDR3 length is 15 residues. Per the germline V gene, CDR1 is LGHDT and CDR2 is YNNKEL (reference sequence). The V end was cut by 5 bases, the J end by 0 bases, with 8 bases between.